These T cell receptor beta chains were read from a single sample in a study of blood T cell repertoires in COVID-19. Libraries were prepared by immunoSEQ multiplex PCR; TCRdb keeps only in-frame clonotypes and omits some of them. The sample shows about 200,000 clones, 81% of them seen only once. The sample consisted of peripheral blood. All receptors come from an elderly woman with acute or convalescent COVID-19. Each CDR3 is given with its conserved first and last residue. The D gene is left open where the match is weak. For some rows the clone size is stated as once, few or many, or as a class when expanded; others skip it.

D gene	V gene	J gene	clone size	CDR3 DNA	CDR3 protein
TRBD2	TRBV5-1	TRBJ2-1	once	TGCGCCAGCAGCCCCCGCGGGTCGGGACTAGAGGGTCGGGGAGAGCAGTTCTTC	CASSPRGSGLEGRGEQFF
-	TRBV18	TRBJ1-2	-	TGTGCCAGCTCACCCCCAGACAGTGGCTATGGCTACACCTTC	CASSPPDSGYGYTF
TRBD2	TRBV11-3	TRBJ2-1	-	TGTGCCAGCAGCTCGACTAGCGGATACAATGAGCAGTTCTTC	CASSSTSGYNEQFF
-	TRBV6-6	TRBJ2-1	once	TGTGCCAGCAGTCCGAAGGCAGGGACCCAATGGGGGGAGGACGGTGAGCAGTTCTTC	CASSPKAGTQWGEDGEQFF
TRBD1	TRBV2	TRBJ1-5	few	TGTGCCAGCAGTCAGGGACAGGGGGCGGCTCCGCATTTT	CASSQGQGAAPHF
TRBD1	TRBV5-1	TRBJ1-5	-	TGCGCCAGCAGCTCGGGGACAGGCGACCGCAATCAGCCCCAGCATTTT	CASSSGTGDRNQPQHF
-	TRBV6-5	TRBJ1-1	-	TGTGCCAGCAGGCCCCCCAACAGGAAGAGGACTGAAGCTTTCTTT	CASRPPNRKRTEAFF
-	TRBV11-2	TRBJ1-4	few	TGTGCCAGCAGGAAACAGAGAGCTAATGAAAAACTGTTTTTT	CASRKQRANEKLFF
-	TRBV19	TRBJ2-2	-	TGTGCCAGTAGTATAGGGAGGGTAGCCGGGGAGCTGTTTTTT	CASSIGRVAGELFF
TRBD2	TRBV5-4	TRBJ2-1	once	TGTGCCAGCAGCCAAAGCGGGGGCGCCTACAATGAGCAGTTCTTC	CASSQSGGAYNEQFF
TRBD1	TRBV2	TRBJ1-5	-	TGTGCCAGCAGAGCTGACAGGGCCCAGCCCCAGCATTTT	CASRADRAQPQHF
TRBD2	TRBV6-1	TRBJ2-1	-	TGTGCCAGCAGTGAATTAGCGGGACGATCTTACAATGAGCAGTTCTTC	CASSELAGRSYNEQFF
-	TRBV6-5	TRBJ1-2	once	TGTGCCAGCAGTCCCCGCGGGACGGTTAACTATGGCTACACCTTC	CASSPRGTVNYGYTF
TRBD2	TRBV5-4	TRBJ2-1	-	TGTGCCAGCAGCTCGGGTAGACTAGCGGGAGGGCTACAGAATGAGCAGTTCTTC	CASSSGRLAGGLQNEQFF
-	TRBV20-1	TRBJ2-7	-	TGCAGTGCTAGTCTCGCACTAGATCCGTTGGAAGAGCAGTACTTC	CSASLALDPLEEQYF
-	TRBV6-5	TRBJ2-7	-	TGTGCCAGCAGTAAGGGGTGGGGGCGCTCCGACGAGCAGTACTTC	CASSKGWGRSDEQYF
TRBD1	TRBV5-3	TRBJ2-7	few	TGTGCCAGAAGCGGTTGCCGGGACAGGGGTGAGAACGAGCAGTACTTC	CARSGCRDRGENEQYF
TRBD2	TRBV6-1	TRBJ2-1	-	TGTGCCAGCAGTGGCCATGGGGTAGCGGGTTCCTACAATGAGCAGTTCTTC	CASSGHGVAGSYNEQFF
TRBD2	TRBV27	TRBJ2-1	-	TGTGCCAGCAGGCCGGGACTAGCGGTACCATATGAGCAGTTCTTC	CASRPGLAVPYEQFF
-	TRBV6-5	TRBJ1-5	-	TGTGCCAGCAGTTCCGGGGTCTTTTCCCAGCCCCAGCATTTT	CASSSGVFSQPQHF
TRBD1	TRBV19	TRBJ1-4	once	TGTGCCAGTAGTTCCCGGGACAGGGTTAATGAAAAACTGTTTTTT	CASSSRDRVNEKLFF
TRBD1	TRBV6-5	TRBJ2-7	-	TGTGCCAGCAGGCCTCCGGGACAGGGAGTGGCGTACTTC	CASRPPGQGVAYF
TRBD1	TRBV5-5	TRBJ2-5	-	TGTGCCAGCAGCTTGGGGACAGGGGTGACCCAGTACTTC	CASSLGTGVTQYF
-	TRBV21-1	TRBJ2-7	-	TGTGCCAGCAGCTCGAGCTCCTACGAGCAGTACTTC	CASSSSSYEQYF
TRBD1	TRBV9	TRBJ2-7	-	TGTGCCAGCAGCCCCCGGACAGGGAACAACGAGCAGTACTTC	CASSPRTGNNEQYF
-	TRBV19	TRBJ2-7	-	TGTGCCAGTAGTATAGATGGGGGAGGATCCCCCTACGAGCAGTACTTC	CASSIDGGGSPYEQYF
-	TRBV3-1/TRBV3-2	TRBJ1-2	few	TGTGCCAGCAGCCCGCACCCCAGGGTGGGCTATGGCTACACCTTC	CASSPHPRVGYGYTF
TRBD1	TRBV5-1	TRBJ2-3	once	TGCGCCAGCAGCTGGACCGGGACAGGGTCTAGCACAGATACGCAGTATTTT	CASSWTGTGSSTDTQYF
TRBD1	TRBV19	TRBJ1-2	-	TGTGCCAGTAGCCGACAGGGGGCCTCATCTAACTATGGCTACACCTTC	CASSRQGASSNYGYTF
TRBD1	TRBV7-9	TRBJ1-1	-	TGTGCCAGCAGCCCCGTAACAGGGGGAGCTTTCTTT	CASSPVTGGAFF
-	TRBV24-1	TRBJ1-5	-	TGTGCCACCAGTGACCGAGTCCTACGGGGCAATCAGCCCCAGCATTTT	CATSDRVLRGNQPQHF
-	TRBV2	TRBJ1-6	-	TGTGCCAGCAGTGAACGGCAGGGATCCTATAATTCACCCCTCCACTTT	CASSERQGSYNSPLHF
-	TRBV2	TRBJ2-7	-	TGTGCCAGCATACGTGGGAGGTCCTACGAGCAGTACTTC	CASIRGRSYEQYF
-	TRBV5-4	TRBJ2-1	once	TGTGCCAGCAGCCTCAGGGGATTGGTGGATGAGCAGTTCTTC	CASSLRGLVDEQFF
TRBD1	TRBV19	TRBJ1-2	once	TGTGCCAGTAGTGGCGACAGGGGTGGTCGAGCTGGCTACACCTTC	CASSGDRGGRAGYTF
-	TRBV6-5	TRBJ1-2	-	TGTGCCACACGGAGGGATACTACTAACTATGGCTACACCTTC	CATRRDTTNYGYTF
-	TRBV2	TRBJ2-3	-	TGTGCCAGCAGTGAAAGGACAGCTAGCACAGATACGCAGTATTTT	CASSERTASTDTQYF
TRBD2	TRBV10-3	TRBJ2-5	-	TGTGCCATCAGTTCCGGACTAGCGGGAGAGGAAGAGGAGACCCAGTACTTC	CAISSGLAGEEEETQYF
-	TRBV11-2	TRBJ2-7	-	TGTGCCAGCAGCTCAATGCGCGGCTACGAGCAGTACTTC	CASSSMRGYEQYF
TRBD2	TRBV19	TRBJ2-3	-	TGTGCCAGTAATATCGGACTAGCGGGAACAGATACGCAGTATTTT	CASNIGLAGTDTQYF
TRBD2	TRBV5-4	TRBJ2-5	-	TGTGCCAGCAGCGACCCTCGGGGGGAAGGGACCCAGTACTTC	CASSDPRGEGTQYF
-	TRBV27	TRBJ2-2	-	TGTGCCAGCAGTTTTCGAGTAGCGAGGCGCCGGGGAGCTGTTTTT	CASSFRVARRRGAVF
-	TRBV3-1/TRBV3-2	TRBJ2-5	few	TGTGCCAGCAGCCAACCTAGGGGGGAGACCCAGTACTTC	CASSQPRGETQYF
TRBD1	TRBV30	TRBJ1-1	-	TGTGCCTGGACTCCCGGGACAGGGATCTTGAACACTGAAGCTTTCTTT	CAWTPGTGILNTEAFF
TRBD1	TRBV11-1	TRBJ2-1	few	TGTGCCAGCAGCCGGGACAGTTTCTACAATGAGCAGTTCTTC	CASSRDSFYNEQFF
-	TRBV28	TRBJ2-1	-	TGTGCCAGCAGTTCCCCCGCGGGATCGGAGTTCTTC	CASSSPAGSEFF
TRBD2	TRBV9	TRBJ2-7	-	TGTGCCAGCAGCGTAGGGACTAGCGAAACCTACGAGCAGTACTTC	CASSVGTSETYEQYF
-	TRBV6-5	TRBJ1-5	-	TGTGCCAGCAGTTACTCGGGGCAGGTCAATCAGCCCCAGCATTTT	CASSYSGQVNQPQHF
-	TRBV28	TRBJ1-6	-	TGTGGTTCCAGACTCTATAATTCACCCCTCCACTTT	CGSRLYNSPLHF
-	TRBV7-9	TRBJ2-7	-	TGTGCCAGCAGCTTAGATCGGCAGGGGGGAGAGCAGTACTTC	CASSLDRQGGEQYF
-	TRBV30	TRBJ1-2	-	TGTGCCTGGAGTGTACTCGGGGCGGGAGGTGGCTACACCTTC	CAWSVLGAGGGYTF
TRBD2	TRBV3-1/TRBV3-2	TRBJ2-1	-	TGTGCCAGCAGCCAAGACTCACTAGCGTTTGCGGATGAGCAGTTCTTC	CASSQDSLAFADEQFF
TRBD2	TRBV4-2	TRBJ2-7	few	TGTGCCAGCAGCCAAGATAAGACTAGCGGATTCCAGCACTTC	CASSQDKTSGFQHF
TRBD2	TRBV11-3	TRBJ2-2	once	TGTGCCAGCAGCTTAGGCGGGAGAACCGGGGAGCTGTTTTTT	CASSLGGRTGELFF
-	TRBV6-5	TRBJ1-5	-	TGTGCCAGCAGCCGGGGGATCAGCAATCAGCCCCAGCATTTT	CASSRGISNQPQHF
-	TRBV4-2	TRBJ2-1	-	TGTGCCAGCAGCCAAGTAAGGCTAGAAGGGGGTGAGCAGTTCTTC	CASSQVRLEGGEQFF
-	TRBV29-1	TRBJ2-5	-	TGCAGCGTTCACCCTTCGAGGGAGACCCAGTACTTC	CSVHPSRETQYF
TRBD2	TRBV7-9	TRBJ2-1	-	TGTGCCAGCAGCTTCACTAGCGGGGGAACCTACAATGAGCAGTTCTTC	CASSFTSGGTYNEQFF
TRBD1	TRBV28	TRBJ1-4	-	TGTGCCAGCAATTCTCCGGGACAGGGCCGGGAAAAACTGTTTTTT	CASNSPGQGREKLFF
-	TRBV3-1/TRBV3-2	TRBJ2-5	-	TGTGCCAGCAGCCAAGCCAGCCCAATCGTCGGGGAGACCCAGTACTTC	CASSQASPIVGETQYF